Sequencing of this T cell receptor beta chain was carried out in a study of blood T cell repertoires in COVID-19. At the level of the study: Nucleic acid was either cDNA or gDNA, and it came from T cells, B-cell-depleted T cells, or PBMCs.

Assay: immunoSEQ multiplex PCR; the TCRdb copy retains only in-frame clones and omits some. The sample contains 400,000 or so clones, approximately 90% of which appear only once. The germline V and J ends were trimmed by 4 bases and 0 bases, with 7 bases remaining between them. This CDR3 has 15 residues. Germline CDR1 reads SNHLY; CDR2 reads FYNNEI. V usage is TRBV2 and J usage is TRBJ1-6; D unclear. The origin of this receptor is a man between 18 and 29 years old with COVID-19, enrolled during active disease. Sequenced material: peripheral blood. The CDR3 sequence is CASSVEDSYNSPLHF. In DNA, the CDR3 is TGTGCCAGCAGTGTGGAGGACTCCTATAATTCACCCCTCCACTTT. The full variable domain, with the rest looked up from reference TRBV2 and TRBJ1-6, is EPEVTQTPSHQVTQMGQEVILRCVPISNHLYFYWYRQILGQKVEFLVSFYNNEISEKSEIFDDQFSVERPDGSNFTLKIRSTKLEDSAMYFCASSVEDSYNSPLHFGNGTRLTVT.